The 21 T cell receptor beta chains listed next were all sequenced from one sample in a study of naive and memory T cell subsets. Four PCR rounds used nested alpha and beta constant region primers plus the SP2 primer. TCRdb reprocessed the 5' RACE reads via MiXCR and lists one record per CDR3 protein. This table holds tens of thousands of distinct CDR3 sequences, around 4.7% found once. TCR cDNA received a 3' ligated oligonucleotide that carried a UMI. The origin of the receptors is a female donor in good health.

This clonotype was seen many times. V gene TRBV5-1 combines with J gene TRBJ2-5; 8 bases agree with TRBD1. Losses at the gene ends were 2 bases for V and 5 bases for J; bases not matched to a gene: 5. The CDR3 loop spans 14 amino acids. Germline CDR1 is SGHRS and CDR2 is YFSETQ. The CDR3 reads CASSFSTGAETQYF. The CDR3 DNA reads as TGCGCCAGCAGCTTCTCGACAGGGGCCGAGACCCAGTACTTC.

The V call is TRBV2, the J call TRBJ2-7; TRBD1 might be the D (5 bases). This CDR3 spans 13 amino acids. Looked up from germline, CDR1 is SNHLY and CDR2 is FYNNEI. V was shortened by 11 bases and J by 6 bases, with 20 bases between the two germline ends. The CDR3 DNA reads TGTGCCGGACAAGAAGACTCCTCCCTCGAGCAGTACTTC. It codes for CAGQEDSSLEQYF.

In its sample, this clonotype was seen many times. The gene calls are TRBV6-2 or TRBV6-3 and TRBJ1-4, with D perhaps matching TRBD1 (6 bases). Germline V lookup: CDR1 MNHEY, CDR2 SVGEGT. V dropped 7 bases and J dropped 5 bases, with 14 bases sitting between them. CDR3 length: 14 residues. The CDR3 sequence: CASKDGGLNEKLFF. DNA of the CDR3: TGTGCCAGCAAGGACGGGGGGCTAAATGAAAAACTGTTTTTT.

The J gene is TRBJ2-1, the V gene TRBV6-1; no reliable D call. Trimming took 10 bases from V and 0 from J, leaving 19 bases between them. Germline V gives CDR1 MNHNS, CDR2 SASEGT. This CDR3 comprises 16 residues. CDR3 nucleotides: TGTGCCACATTACACGGCTGGGTGGACTCCTACAATGAGCAGTTCTTC. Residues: CATLHGWVDSYNEQFF.

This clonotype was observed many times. CDR3 coding DNA: TGCGCCAGCAGCCAAGTAGGAGTGCTGGACTACGAGCAGTACTTC. Translation gives CASSQVGVLDYEQYF. This chain connects TRBV4-1 to TRBJ2-7; D is ambiguous. Germline V gene lookup returns CDR1 MGHRA and CDR2 YSYEKL. The CDR3 is 15 residues long. The germline V and J ends were trimmed by 1 base and 3 bases, with 13 bases remaining between them.

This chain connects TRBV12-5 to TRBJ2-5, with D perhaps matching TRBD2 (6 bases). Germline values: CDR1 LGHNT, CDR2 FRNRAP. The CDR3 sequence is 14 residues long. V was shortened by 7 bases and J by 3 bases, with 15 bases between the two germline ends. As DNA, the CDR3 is TGTGCTAGTGCCCCAGGACTAAGGGAAGAGACCCAGTACTTC. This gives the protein CASAPGLREETQYF.

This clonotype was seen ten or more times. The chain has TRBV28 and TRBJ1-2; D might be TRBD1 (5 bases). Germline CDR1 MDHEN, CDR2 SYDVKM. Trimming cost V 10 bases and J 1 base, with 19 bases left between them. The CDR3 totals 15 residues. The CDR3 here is CANSRRGANNYGYTF. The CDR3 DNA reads TGTGCCAATTCCAGGAGAGGGGCGAATAACTATGGCTACACCTTC.

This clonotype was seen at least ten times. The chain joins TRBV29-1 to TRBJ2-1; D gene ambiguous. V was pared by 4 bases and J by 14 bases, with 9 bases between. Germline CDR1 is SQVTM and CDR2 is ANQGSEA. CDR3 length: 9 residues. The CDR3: CSVVGNKFF. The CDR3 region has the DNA TGCAGCGTTGTGGGGAATAAGTTCTTC.

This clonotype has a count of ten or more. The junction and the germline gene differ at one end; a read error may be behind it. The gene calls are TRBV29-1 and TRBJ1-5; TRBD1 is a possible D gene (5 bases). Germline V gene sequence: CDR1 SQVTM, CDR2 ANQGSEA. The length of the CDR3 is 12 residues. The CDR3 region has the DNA TGCAGCGTTGCTCAGGGAAATCAGCCTCAGCATTTT. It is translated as CSVAQGNQPQHF. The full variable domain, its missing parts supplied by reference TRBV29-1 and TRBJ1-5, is SAVISQKPSRDICQRGTSLTIQCQVDSQVTMMFWYRQQPGQSLTLIATANQGSEATYESGFVIDKFPISRPNLTFSTLTVSNMSPEDSSIYLCSVAQGNQPQHFGDGTRLSIL.

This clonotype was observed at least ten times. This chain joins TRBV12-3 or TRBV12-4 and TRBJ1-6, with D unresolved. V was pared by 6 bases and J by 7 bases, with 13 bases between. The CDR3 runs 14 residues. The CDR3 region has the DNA TGTGCCAGCAGCCCGGCAGCTGCGAATTCACCCCTCCACTTT. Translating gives CASSPAAANSPLHF.

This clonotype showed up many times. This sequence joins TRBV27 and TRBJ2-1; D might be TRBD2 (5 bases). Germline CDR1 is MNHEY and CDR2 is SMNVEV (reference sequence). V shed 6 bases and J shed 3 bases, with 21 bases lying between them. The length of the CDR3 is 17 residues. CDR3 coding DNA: TGTGCCAGCAGCCCGACGTTGGACTTCCACCGCTACAATGAGCAGTTCTTC. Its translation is CASSPTLDFHRYNEQFF.

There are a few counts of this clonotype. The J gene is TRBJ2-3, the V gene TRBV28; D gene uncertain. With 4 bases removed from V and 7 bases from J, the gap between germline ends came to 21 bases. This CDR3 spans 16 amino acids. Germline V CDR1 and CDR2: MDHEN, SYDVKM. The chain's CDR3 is CASSSPPSQNRHTQYF. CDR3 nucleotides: TGTGCCAGCAGTTCCCCCCCCAGCCAGAACCGTCATACGCAGTATTTT.

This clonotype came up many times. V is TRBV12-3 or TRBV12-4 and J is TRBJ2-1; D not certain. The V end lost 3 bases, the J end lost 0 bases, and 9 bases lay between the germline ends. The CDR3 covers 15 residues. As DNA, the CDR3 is TGTGCCAGCAGTTTTAAAGCCAGCTCCTACAATGAGCAGTTCTTC. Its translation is CASSFKASSYNEQFF.

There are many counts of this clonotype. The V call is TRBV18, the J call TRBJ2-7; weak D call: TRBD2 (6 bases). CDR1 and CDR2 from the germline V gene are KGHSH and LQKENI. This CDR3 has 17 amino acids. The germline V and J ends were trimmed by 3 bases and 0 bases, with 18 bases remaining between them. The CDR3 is CASSPTLRETPSYEQYF. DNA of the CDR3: TGTGCCAGCTCACCGACGCTGCGGGAAACCCCCTCCTACGAGCAGTACTTC.

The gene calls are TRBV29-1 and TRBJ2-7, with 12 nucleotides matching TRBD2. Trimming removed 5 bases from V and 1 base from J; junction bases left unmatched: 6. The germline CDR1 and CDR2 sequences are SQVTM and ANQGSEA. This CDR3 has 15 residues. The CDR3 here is CSVLLAGGQSYEQYF. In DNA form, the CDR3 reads TGCAGCGTTTTACTAGCGGGAGGCCAATCCTACGAGCAGTACTTC.

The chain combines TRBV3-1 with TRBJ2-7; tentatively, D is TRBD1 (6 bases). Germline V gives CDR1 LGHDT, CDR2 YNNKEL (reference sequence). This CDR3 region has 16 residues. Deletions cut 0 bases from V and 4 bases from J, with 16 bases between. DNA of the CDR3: TGTGCCAGCAGCCAAGATCGTAGGACAGATACTTACGAGCAGTACTTC. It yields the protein CASSQDRRTDTYEQYF.

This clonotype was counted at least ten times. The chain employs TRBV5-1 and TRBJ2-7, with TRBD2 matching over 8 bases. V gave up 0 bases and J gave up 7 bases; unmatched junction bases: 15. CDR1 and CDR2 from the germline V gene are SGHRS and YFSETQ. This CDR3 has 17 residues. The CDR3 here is CASSLEAAGVLSGEQYF. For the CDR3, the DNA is TGCGCCAGCAGCTTGGAGGCAGCGGGAGTTTTATCGGGAGAGCAGTACTTC.

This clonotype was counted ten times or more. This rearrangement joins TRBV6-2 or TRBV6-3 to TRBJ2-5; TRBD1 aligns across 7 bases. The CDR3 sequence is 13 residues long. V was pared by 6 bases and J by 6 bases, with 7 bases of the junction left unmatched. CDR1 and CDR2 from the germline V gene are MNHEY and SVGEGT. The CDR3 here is CASRADRRKTQYF. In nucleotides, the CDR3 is TGTGCCAGCAGGGCGGACAGGAGGAAGACCCAGTACTTC.

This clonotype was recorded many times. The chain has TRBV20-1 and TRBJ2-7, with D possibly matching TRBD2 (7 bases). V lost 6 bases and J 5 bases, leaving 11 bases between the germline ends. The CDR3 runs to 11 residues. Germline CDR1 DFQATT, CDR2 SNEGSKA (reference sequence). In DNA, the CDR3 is TGCAGTGCGGGGGGGCCGCACGAGCAGTACTTC. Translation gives CSAGGPHEQYF.

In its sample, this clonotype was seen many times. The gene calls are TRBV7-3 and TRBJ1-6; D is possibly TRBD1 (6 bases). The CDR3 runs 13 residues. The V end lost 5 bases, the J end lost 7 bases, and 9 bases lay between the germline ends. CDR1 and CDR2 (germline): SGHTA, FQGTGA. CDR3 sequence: CASSRDRNSPLHF. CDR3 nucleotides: TGTGCCAGCAGCCGCGACAGGAATTCACCCCTCCACTTT. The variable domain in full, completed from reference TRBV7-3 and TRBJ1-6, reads GAGVSQTPSNKVTEKGKYVELRCDPISGHTALYWYRQSLGQGPEFLIYFQGTGAADDSGLPNDRFFAVRPEGSVSTLKIQRTERGDSAVYLCASSRDRNSPLHFGNGTRLTVT.

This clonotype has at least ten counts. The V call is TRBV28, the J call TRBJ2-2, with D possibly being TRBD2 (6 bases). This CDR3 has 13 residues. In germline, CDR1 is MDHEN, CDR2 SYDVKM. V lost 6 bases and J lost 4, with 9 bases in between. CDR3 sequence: CASRGLGTGELFF. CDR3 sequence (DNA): TGTGCCAGCAGGGGACTCGGCACCGGGGAGCTGTTTTTT. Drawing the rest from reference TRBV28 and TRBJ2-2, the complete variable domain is DVKVTQSSRYLVKRTGEKVFLECVQDMDHENMFWYRQDPGLGLRLIYFSYDVKMKEKGDIPEGYSVSREKKERFSLILESASTNQTSMYLCASRGLGTGELFFGEGSRLTVL.